This T cell receptor (beta chain) was observed in a study of tumor-infiltrating lymphocytes in oesophageal squamous cell carcinoma. Germline V lookup: CDR1 MNHNY, CDR2 SVGAGI (reference sequence). The CDR3 is 12 amino acids. TCRdb recomputed calls from the PCR reads with MiXCR, one row per CDR3 protein. This sample has about 15,000 distinct CDR3 sequences, with roughly half found just once. This clonotype was seen a few times. This rearrangement joins TRBV6-6 to TRBJ2-1; D uncertain. The assigned J gene may be wrong: the sequence end matches TRBJ2-7 better. Sequencing input: blood. This TCR was recovered from a male donor with esophageal squamous cell carcinoma. The CDR3 region is CASSNQPYEQYF. The CDR3 DNA sequence: TGTGCCAGCAGTAATCAGCCCTACGAGCAGTACTTC.